The clone carrying this TCR beta chain has only a few counts. What it binds is unknown. This beta chain turned up in a library designed for alpha chains; as an off-target read, its abundance says little. These data are taken from a study of spatial heterogeneity in lung cancer. Overall study: Alpha-chain detections were consistently fewer than beta-chain detections among the sequences. Study observations and caveats: Tumor mutation counts were tracked by expanded intratumoral alpha and beta TCR counts. The numbers of ubiquitous and regional expanded TCRs correlated with ubiquitous and regional nonsynonymous mutations, respectively.

Time point: sample taken at primary tumor resection. TCR cDNA molecules each carried a unique molecular identifier. TCRdb redid the calling of the 5' RACE reads with MiXCR, one entry per CDR3 protein. Altogether roughly 18,000 distinct CDR3 sequences are present, 8.5% to 10% being singletons, with the ten largest covering 20% to 25%. This CDR3 comprises 15 residues. V dropped 3 bases and J dropped 7 bases, with 18 bases sitting between them. CDR1 and CDR2 from the germline V gene are LNHDA and SQIVND (reference sequence). The sequence derives from a female donor with early-stage non-small cell lung cancer. The source material was lung tumor tissue, sampled at surgery. The V and J genes are TRBV19 and TRBJ1-2; D possibly corresponds to TRBD1 (5 bases). The CDR3 sequence is CASSIGIGTGIGYTF. The CDR3 DNA reads TGTGCCAGTAGTATCGGTATTGGGACTGGTATTGGCTACACCTTC.